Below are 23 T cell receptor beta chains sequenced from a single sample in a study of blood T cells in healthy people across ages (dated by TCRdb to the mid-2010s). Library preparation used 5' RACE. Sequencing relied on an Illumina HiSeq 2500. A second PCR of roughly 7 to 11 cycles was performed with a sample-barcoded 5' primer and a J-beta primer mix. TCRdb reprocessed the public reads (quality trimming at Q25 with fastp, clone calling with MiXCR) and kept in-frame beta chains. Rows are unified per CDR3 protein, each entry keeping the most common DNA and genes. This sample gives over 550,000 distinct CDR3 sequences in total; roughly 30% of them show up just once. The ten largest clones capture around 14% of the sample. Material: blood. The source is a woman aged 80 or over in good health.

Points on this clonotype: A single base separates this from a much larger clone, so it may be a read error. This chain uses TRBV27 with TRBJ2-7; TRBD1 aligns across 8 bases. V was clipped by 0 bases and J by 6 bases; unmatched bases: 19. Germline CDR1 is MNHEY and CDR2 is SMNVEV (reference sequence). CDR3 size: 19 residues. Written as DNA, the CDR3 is TGTGCCAGCAGTTTATCGAATTTTGGCAGGGGGCGCCGGGACAGCGAGCAGTACTTC. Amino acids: CASSLSNFGRGRRDSEQYF.

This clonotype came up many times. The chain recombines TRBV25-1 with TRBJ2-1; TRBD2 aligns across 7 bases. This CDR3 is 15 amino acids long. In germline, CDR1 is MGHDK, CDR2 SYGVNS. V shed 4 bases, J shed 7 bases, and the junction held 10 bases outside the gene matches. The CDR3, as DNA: TGTGCCAGCAGTGGATGGGGGGGGAAGCAAAATGAGCAGTTCTTC. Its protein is CASSGWGGKQNEQFF.

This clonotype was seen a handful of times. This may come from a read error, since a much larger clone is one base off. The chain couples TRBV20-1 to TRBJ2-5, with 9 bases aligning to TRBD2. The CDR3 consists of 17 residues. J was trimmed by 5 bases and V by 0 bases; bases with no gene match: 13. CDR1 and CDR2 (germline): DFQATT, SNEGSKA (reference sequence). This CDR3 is CSARDAGRAGGEETQYF. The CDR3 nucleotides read TGCAGTGCTAGAGATGCCGGACGAGCGGGGGGCGAGGAGACCCAGTACTTC.

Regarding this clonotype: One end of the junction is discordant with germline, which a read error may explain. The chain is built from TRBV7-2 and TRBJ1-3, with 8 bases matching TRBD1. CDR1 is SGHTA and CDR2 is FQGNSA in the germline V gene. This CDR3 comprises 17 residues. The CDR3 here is CVSSLGDPGGTGNTIYF. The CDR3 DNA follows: TGTGTCAGCAGCTTAGGGGATCCAGGGGGCACTGGAAACACCATATATTTT.

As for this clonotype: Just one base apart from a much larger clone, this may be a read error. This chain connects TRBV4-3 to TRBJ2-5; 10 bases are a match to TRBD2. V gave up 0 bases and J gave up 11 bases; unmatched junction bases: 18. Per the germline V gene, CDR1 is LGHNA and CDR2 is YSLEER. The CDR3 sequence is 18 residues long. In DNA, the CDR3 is TGCGCCAGCAGCCAAGAACTTGGAGCGGGGGGGCCGTGGAATGAGCAGTACTTC. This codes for CASSQELGAGGPWNEQYF.

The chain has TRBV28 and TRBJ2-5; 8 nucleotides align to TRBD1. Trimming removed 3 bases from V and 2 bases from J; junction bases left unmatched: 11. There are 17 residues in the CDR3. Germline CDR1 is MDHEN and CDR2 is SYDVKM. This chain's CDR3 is CASSFPPTGVDQETQYF. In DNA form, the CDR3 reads TGTGCCAGCAGTTTCCCTCCGACAGGGGTGGATCAAGAGACCCAGTACTTC.

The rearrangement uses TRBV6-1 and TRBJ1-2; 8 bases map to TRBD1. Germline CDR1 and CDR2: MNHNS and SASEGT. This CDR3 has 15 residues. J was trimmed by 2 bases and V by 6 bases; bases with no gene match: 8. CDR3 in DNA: TGTGCCAGCAGGATGGACAGGGCCAACAACTATGGCTACACCTTC. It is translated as CASRMDRANNYGYTF.

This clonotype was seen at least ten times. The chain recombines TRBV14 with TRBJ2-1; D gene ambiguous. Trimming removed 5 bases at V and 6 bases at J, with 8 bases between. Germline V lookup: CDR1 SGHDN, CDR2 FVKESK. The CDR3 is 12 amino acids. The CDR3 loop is CASSFSLNEQFF. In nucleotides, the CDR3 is TGTGCCAGCAGCTTTAGCCTCAATGAGCAGTTCTTC.

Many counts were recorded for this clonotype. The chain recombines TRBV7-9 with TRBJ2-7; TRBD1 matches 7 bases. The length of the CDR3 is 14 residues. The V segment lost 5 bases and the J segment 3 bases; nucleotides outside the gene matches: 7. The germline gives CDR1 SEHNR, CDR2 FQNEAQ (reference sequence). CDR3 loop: CASSAIGTVYEQYF. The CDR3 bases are TGTGCCAGCAGCGCGATCGGGACAGTCTACGAGCAGTACTTC.

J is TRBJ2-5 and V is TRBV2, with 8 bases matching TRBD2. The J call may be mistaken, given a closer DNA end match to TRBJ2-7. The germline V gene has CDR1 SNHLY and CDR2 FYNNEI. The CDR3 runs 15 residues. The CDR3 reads CASSESRGAAYEQYF. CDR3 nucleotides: TGTGCCAGCAGTGAATCGCGGGGGGCGGCCTACGAGCAGTACTTC.

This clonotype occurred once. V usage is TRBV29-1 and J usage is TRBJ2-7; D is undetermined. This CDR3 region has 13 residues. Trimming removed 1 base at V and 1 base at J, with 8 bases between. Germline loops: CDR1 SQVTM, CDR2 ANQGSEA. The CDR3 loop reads CSVEVAGSYEQYF. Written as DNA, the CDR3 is TGCAGCGTTGAAGTAGCAGGATCCTACGAGCAGTACTTC.

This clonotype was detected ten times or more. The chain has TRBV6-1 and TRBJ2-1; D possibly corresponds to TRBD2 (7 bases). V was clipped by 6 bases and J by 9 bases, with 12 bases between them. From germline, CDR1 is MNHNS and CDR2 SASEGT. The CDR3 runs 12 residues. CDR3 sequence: CASSPRGAEQFF. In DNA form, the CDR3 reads TGTGCCAGCAGCCCTCGGGGGGCTGAGCAGTTCTTC.

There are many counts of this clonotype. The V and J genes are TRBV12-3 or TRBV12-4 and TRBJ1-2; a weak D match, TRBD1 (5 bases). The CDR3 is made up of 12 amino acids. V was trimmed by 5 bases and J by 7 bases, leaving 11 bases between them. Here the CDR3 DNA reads TGTGCCAGCAGTACCCACGGGGGTGGCTACACCTTC. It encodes CASSTHGGGYTF.

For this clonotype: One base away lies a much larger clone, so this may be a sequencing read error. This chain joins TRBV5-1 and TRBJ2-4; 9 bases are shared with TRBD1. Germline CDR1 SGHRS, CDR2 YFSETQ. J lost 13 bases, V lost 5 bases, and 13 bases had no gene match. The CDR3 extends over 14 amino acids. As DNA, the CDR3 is TGCGCCAGCAGGTCAGTACAGGGGGCAACTGAGCAGTACTTC. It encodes CASRSVQGATEQYF. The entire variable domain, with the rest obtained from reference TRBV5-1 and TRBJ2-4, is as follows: KAGVTQTPRYLIKTRGQQVTLSCSPISGHRSVSWYQQTPGQGLQFLFEYFSETQRNKGNFPGRFSGRQFSNSRSEMNVSTLELGDSALYLCASRSVQGATEQYFGAGTRLSVL.

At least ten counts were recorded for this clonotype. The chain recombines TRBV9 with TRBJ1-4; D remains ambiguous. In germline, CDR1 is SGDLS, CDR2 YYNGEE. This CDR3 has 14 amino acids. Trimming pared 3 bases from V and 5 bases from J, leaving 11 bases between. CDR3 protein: CASSAGGPNEKLFF. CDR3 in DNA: TGTGCCAGCAGCGCCGGCGGGCCAAATGAAAAACTGTTTTTT.

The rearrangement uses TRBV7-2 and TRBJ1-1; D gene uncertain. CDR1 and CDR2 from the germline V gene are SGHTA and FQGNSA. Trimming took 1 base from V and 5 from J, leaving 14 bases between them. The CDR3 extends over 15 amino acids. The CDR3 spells CASSLGLGPMTEAFF. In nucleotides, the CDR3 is TGTGCCAGCAGCTTAGGGTTAGGCCCGATGACTGAAGCTTTCTTT.

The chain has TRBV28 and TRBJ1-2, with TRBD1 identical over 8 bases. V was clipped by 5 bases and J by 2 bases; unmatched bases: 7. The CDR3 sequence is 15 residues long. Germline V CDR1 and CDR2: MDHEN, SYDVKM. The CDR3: CASSGPDRGNYGYTF. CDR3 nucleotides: TGTGCCAGCAGTGGACCAGACAGGGGAAACTATGGCTACACCTTC.

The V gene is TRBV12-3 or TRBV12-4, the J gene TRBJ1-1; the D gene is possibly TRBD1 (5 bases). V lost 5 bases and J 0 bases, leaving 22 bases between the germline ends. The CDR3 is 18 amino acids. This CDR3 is CASSARPSDWDLNTEAFF. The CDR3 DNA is TGTGCCAGCAGTGCACGTCCCAGCGACTGGGACTTGAACACTGAAGCTTTCTTT.

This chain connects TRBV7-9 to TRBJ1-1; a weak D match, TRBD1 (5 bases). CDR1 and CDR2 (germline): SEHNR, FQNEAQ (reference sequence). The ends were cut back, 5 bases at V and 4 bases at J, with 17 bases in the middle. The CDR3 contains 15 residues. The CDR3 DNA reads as TGTGCCAGCAGCCCGACAGATGGGGGAGTCACTGAAGCTTTCTTT. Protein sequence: CASSPTDGGVTEAFF.

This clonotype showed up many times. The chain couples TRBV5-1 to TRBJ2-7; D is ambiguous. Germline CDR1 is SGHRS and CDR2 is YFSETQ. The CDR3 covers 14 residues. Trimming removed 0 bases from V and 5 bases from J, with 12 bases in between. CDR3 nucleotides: TGCGCCAGCAGCTTGGAGGGTTTTCCGGACGAGCAGTACTTC. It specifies CASSLEGFPDEQYF.

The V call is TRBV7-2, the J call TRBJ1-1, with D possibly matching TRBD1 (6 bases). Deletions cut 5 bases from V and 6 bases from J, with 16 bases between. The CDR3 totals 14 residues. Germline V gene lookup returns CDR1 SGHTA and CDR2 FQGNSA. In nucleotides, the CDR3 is TGTGCCAGCAGCCCCCTCACAGGGAGCGCTGAAGCTTTCTTT. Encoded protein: CASSPLTGSAEAFF.

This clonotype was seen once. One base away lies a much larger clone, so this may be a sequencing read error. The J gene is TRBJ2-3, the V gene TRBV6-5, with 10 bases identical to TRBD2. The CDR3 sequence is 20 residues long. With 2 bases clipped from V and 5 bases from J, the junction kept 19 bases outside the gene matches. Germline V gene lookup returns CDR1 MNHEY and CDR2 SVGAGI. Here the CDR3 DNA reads TGTGCCAGCAGTTACGCGATGTATAGCGGGGGGATAAATTCTAGAGATACGCAGTATTTT. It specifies CASSYAMYSGGINSRDTQYF.

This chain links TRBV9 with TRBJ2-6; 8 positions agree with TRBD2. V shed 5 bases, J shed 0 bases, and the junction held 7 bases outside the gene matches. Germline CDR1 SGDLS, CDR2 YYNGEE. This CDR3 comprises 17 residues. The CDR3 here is CASRSSGPDSGANVLTF. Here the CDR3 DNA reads TGTGCCAGCAGATCTAGCGGGCCTGACTCTGGGGCCAACGTCCTGACTTTC.